A single T cell receptor (beta chain) is shown here with its context. The V gene's germline CDR1 is SGHAT and CDR2 FQDESV (reference sequence). This CDR3 is built from 16 residues. The V end was cut by 2 bases, the J end by 0 bases, with 11 bases between. Sample treatment: randomized to nivolumab then ipilimumab (arm A) or the reverse (arm B). DNA-damaging chemotherapy had not been given to any patient beforehand. Clones were sequenced by immunoSEQ multiplex PCR, and TCRdb holds only the in-frame ones, with some missing. Found here are about 18,000 clones, more than 55% of them singletons; the top ten hold approximately 10%. This sample was included in a study of sequential checkpoint blockade in melanoma. Study context: Each arm's sequence ended with maintenance nivolumab.

The sample was CD8+ T cells sorted from blood (inferred from file names), taken from a patient given nivolumab and ipilimumab in sequence. The chain links TRBV11-1 to TRBJ1-3; D is possibly TRBD1 (6 bases). The sequence came from a human donor with melanoma. The DNA of the CDR3 is TGTGCCAGCAGCTTACCGGACAGCTTCTCTGGAAACACCATATATTTT. The encoded protein is CASSLPDSFSGNTIYF.